This entry lists 7 T cell receptor beta chains sequenced from one sample in a study of long-term antiretroviral therapy in people with HIV. Samples were assayed with immunoSEQ v3.0 at survey level. Generated by immunoSEQ multiplex PCR, the TCRdb table keeps only in-frame clones and is missing some. The sample lists about 15,000 clones, roughly nine tenths occurring once. This specimen consisted of unsorted PBMCs, obtained 0.3 years after starting antiretroviral therapy. All receptors derive from a man in his fifties or sixties with HIV.

The chain uses TRBV5-6 and TRBJ1-6; D is perhaps TRBD1 (5 bases). Germline CDR1 reads SGHDT; CDR2 reads YYEEEE. The CDR3 extends over 18 amino acids. Trimming cost V 2 bases and J 0 bases, with 15 bases left between them. CDR3 region: CASSFYTGIGSYNSPLHF. DNA of the CDR3: TGTGCCAGCAGCTTTTACACAGGCATAGGCTCCTATAATTCACCCCTCCACTTT. The variable domain in full, completed from reference TRBV5-6 and TRBJ1-6, reads DAGVTQSPTHLIKTRGQQVTLRCSPKSGHDTVSWYQQALGQGPQFIFQYYEEEERQRGNFPDRFSGHQFPNYSSELNVNALLLGDSALYLCASSFYTGIGSYNSPLHFGNGTRLTVT.

In DNA form, the CDR3 reads TGTGCCAGCAGTGAAGCCACAGGGGTAACCTACAATGAGCAGTTCTTC. As protein: CASSEATGVTYNEQFF. This rearrangement joins TRBV2 to TRBJ2-1; 7 positions agree with TRBD1. CDR1 SNHLY and CDR2 FYNNEI come from the germline V gene. The CDR3 is 16 residues long. V shed 0 bases, J shed 2 bases, and the junction held 4 bases outside the gene matches. Full variable domain (remainder filled in from reference TRBV2 and TRBJ2-1): EPEVTQTPSHQVTQMGQEVILRCVPISNHLYFYWYRQILGQKVEFLVSFYNNEISEKSEIFDDQFSVERPDGSNFTLKIRSTKLEDSAMYFCASSEATGVTYNEQFFGPGTRLTVL.

The chain uses TRBV6-6 and TRBJ1-5; perhaps TRBD1 as D (5 bases). The CDR3 is 14 amino acids. Germline V lookup: CDR1 MNHNY, CDR2 SVGAGI (reference sequence). Between the trimmed V and J ends, which lost 2 bases and 7 bases, there was a span of 12 bases. CDR3 DNA: TGTGCCAGCAGTTACAGGGGAGGCGAGCAGCCCCAGCATTTT. Translating gives CASSYRGGEQPQHF.

J is TRBJ2-1 and V is TRBV5-1; 7 bases fit TRBD2. Trimming cost V 0 bases and J 9 bases; bases outside gene matches: 3. CDR3 size: 13 residues. The germline CDR1 and CDR2 sequences are SGHRS and YFSETQ. The CDR3 coding sequence is TGCGCCAGCAGCTTGGGAGGGGAGGGTGAGCAGTTCTTC. Translated: CASSLGGEGEQFF.

V gene TRBV7-2 combines with J gene TRBJ2-1; 8 bases are a match to TRBD2. The germline V gene has CDR1 SGHTA and CDR2 FQGNSA. The CDR3 is 18 amino acids. V trimming: 0 bases; J trimming: 0 bases; junction bases outside the gene matches: 7. This CDR3 is CASSLAAAGGSSYNEQFF. The DNA of the CDR3 is TGTGCCAGCAGCTTAGCGGCGGCGGGGGGTAGCTCCTACAATGAGCAGTTCTTC.

The chain employs TRBV18 and TRBJ1-5; tentatively, D is TRBD1 (5 bases). Germline V lookup: CDR1 KGHSH, CDR2 LQKENI. CDR3 size: 15 residues. Between the trimmed V and J ends, which lost 2 bases and 6 bases, there was a span of 14 bases. For the CDR3, the DNA is TGTGCCAGCTCACCAAGTATACAGGAGCTTCAGCCCCAGCATTTT. This sequence encodes CASSPSIQELQPQHF.

The chain has TRBV19 and TRBJ1-5; 7 bases are shared with TRBD1. This CDR3 is 17 amino acids long. V trimming: 3 bases; J trimming: 7 bases; junction bases outside the gene matches: 15. Germline values: CDR1 LNHDA, CDR2 SQIVND (reference sequence). The chain's CDR3 is CASSILYSTGQDQPQHF. The CDR3 coding sequence is TGTGCCAGTAGTATCCTATACTCGACAGGGCAGGACCAGCCCCAGCATTTT.